This T cell receptor (beta chain) was recorded in a study of CD8 T cells in ankylosing spondylitis. Study results and caveats: Significant enrichment of disease-linked clones was reportedly seen in matched ankylosing spondylitis synovial fluid. It appeared that ankylosing spondylitis blood was characterized by a TCR beta motif of under ten highly homologous variants. Relatively scarce in peripheral blood, disease-linked clones were CD8+.

A quantitative 5'-RACE method, one with molecular barcodes, was used to make TCR beta libraries. Via MiXCR, TCRdb re-called the 5' RACE reads, giving one row per CDR3 protein. The sample has approximately 340,000 distinct CDR3 sequences; approximately 14% are singletons. The CDR3 loop spans 15 amino acids. Trimming stripped 6 bases from V and 6 bases from J, with 17 bases between. Details on this clonotype: Its antigen is still unknown.

Sample: blood, either unsorted or a sorted T cell fraction (not recorded which). The rearrangement joins TRBV12-3 or TRBV12-4 to TRBJ1-4; D is unclear. The sequence was obtained from a male donor with ankylosing spondylitis or in good health (not recorded which). The DNA of the CDR3 is TGTGCCAGCAGCCCCCCGGAGGCGGATGATGAAAAACTGTTTTTT. This sequence encodes CASSPPEADDEKLFF.